These 9 T cell receptor beta chains were sequenced from one sample in a study of blood T cell repertoires in COVID-19. Sequenced by immunoSEQ multiplex PCR; TCRdb stores in-frame clones only, minus some. The table has 15,000 to 20,000 clones, more than 85% seen once; the top ten hold 4.5% to 7%. The sequencing sample was made of peripheral blood. These receptors came from a human donor in a cohort sampled during active COVID-19.

V gene TRBV27 combines with J gene TRBJ2-7, with TRBD2 matching 7 bases. Trimming cost V 5 bases and J 7 bases; bases outside gene matches: 8. This CDR3 has 13 residues. Germline V CDR1 and CDR2: MNHEY, SMNVEV (reference sequence). CDR3 DNA sequence: TGTGCCAGCAGTCCGGGGACTACCTGGGAGCAGTACTTC. Translated: CASSPGTTWEQYF.

The rearrangement links TRBV5-8 to TRBJ2-7; 10 bases are shared with TRBD1. Germline CDR1 is SGHTS and CDR2 is YDEGEE. CDR3 length equals 14 residues. The J segment lost 3 bases and the V segment lost 0 bases, leaving 0 bases of the junction unmatched. The CDR3 DNA is TGTGCCAGCAGCTTGGGGACAGGGGGCTACGAGCAGTACTTC. Protein: CASSLGTGGYEQYF.

The genes are TRBV19 and TRBJ1-5, with TRBD1 matching 7 bases. After removal of 5 bases from V and 1 base from J, the junction contained 8 bases not matched to a gene. CDR3 size: 16 residues. CDR1 and CDR2 (germline): LNHDA, SQIVND (reference sequence). The CDR3 sequence: CASSWSGTASNQPQHF. The CDR3 DNA reads TGTGCCAGTAGTTGGTCCGGGACAGCGAGCAATCAGCCCCAGCATTTT.

The chain couples TRBV3-1 (or the pseudogene TRBV3-2) to TRBJ2-3; D is unclear. Trimming left V 3 bases short and J 0 bases short, with 16 bases between. This CDR3 region has 17 residues. The germline V gene has CDR1 LGHDT and CDR2 YNNKEL (reference sequence). CDR3 sequence: CASSHRLSPLSTDTQYF. The CDR3 nucleotides read TGTGCCAGCAGCCATCGACTTAGCCCTCTTAGCACAGATACGCAGTATTTT.

The chain has TRBV6-5 and TRBJ1-3, with TRBD1 as a possible D gene (6 bases). V was trimmed by 4 bases and J by 0 bases, leaving 10 bases between them. The germline gives CDR1 MNHEY, CDR2 SVGAGI. CDR3 size: 15 residues. The CDR3 is CASSSEGGSGNTIYF. The CDR3, as DNA: TGTGCCAGCAGTTCCGAAGGGGGCTCTGGAAACACCATATATTTT.

This chain joins TRBV19 and TRBJ1-5; the match to TRBD1 covers 7 bases. Germline trimming cut 7 bases from V and 3 bases from J; bases unmatched to any gene: 6. This CDR3 is 14 amino acids long. Germline-derived CDR1 and CDR2 are LNHDA and SQIVND (reference sequence). The CDR3 spells CASTKDRLNQPQHF. DNA of the CDR3: TGTGCCAGTACGAAGGACAGGCTCAATCAGCCCCAGCATTTT.

The chain uses TRBV7-8 and TRBJ2-1; possible D gene TRBD1, 5 bases. V lost 7 bases and J lost 3, with 19 bases in between. The germline V gene encodes CDR1 SGHVS and CDR2 FQNEAQ. The CDR3 extends over 16 amino acids. CDR3 sequence (DNA): TGTGCCAGCACCACAAGTGGGGCAGCTATCTACAATGAGCAGTTCTTC. It specifies CASTTSGAAIYNEQFF.

The J gene is TRBJ1-5, the V gene TRBV9; D is perhaps TRBD1 (6 bases). V was shortened by 2 bases and J by 5 bases, with 11 bases between the two germline ends. This CDR3 has 14 residues. Germline values: CDR1 SGDLS, CDR2 YYNGEE. CDR3 nucleotide sequence: TGTGCCAGCAGCGTGGACAGCTCGTATCAGCCCCAGCATTTT. Translated: CASSVDSSYQPQHF.

The chain uses TRBV9 and TRBJ2-7; perhaps TRBD2 as D (6 bases). This CDR3 spans 16 amino acids. The V gene's germline CDR1 is SGDLS and CDR2 YYNGEE. The germline V and J ends were trimmed by 6 bases and 2 bases, with 21 bases remaining between them. The CDR3 region has the DNA TGTGCCAGCAACACATCCGGGGACCCGGGGGCCTACGAGCAGTACTTC. This sequence encodes CASNTSGDPGAYEQYF.